The sequence of this TCR beta chain was determined in a study of T-cell memory formation after mild COVID-19. Whole-study context: Largely, the TCR clusters proved donor specific.

Findings of the study overall: Memory from before infection featured some responding clones, which suggests cross-reactive memory joined.

Germline loops: CDR1 MNHEY, CDR2 SVGEGT. The CDR3 has 14 residues. V trimming: 1 base; J trimming: 9 bases; junction bases outside the gene matches: 6. Researchers used 5'RACE with constant-segment primers to make TCR alpha and TCR beta cDNA libraries that carry sample barcodes and UMIs. TCRdb independently ran MiXCR on the 5' RACE reads; one entry per CDR3 protein. The top ten hold roughly 21% of the sample, which has some 300,000 distinct CDR3 sequences, roughly a fifth seen once. A word on this clonotype: Antigen specificity is unknown.

Source material: PBMCs or a T cell subset sorted from them (not recorded which). This clonotype was obtained from a young man who had mild COVID-19 (a few samples of this study predate the infection). Cell type and time point are not known. The chain carries TRBV6-2 or TRBV6-3 and TRBJ1-5, with 7 bases lining up with TRBD1. The CDR3 DNA reads as TGTGCCAGCAGTTACTGGACAGGCGCATGGCCCCAGCATTTT. The encoded protein is CASSYWTGAWPQHF.